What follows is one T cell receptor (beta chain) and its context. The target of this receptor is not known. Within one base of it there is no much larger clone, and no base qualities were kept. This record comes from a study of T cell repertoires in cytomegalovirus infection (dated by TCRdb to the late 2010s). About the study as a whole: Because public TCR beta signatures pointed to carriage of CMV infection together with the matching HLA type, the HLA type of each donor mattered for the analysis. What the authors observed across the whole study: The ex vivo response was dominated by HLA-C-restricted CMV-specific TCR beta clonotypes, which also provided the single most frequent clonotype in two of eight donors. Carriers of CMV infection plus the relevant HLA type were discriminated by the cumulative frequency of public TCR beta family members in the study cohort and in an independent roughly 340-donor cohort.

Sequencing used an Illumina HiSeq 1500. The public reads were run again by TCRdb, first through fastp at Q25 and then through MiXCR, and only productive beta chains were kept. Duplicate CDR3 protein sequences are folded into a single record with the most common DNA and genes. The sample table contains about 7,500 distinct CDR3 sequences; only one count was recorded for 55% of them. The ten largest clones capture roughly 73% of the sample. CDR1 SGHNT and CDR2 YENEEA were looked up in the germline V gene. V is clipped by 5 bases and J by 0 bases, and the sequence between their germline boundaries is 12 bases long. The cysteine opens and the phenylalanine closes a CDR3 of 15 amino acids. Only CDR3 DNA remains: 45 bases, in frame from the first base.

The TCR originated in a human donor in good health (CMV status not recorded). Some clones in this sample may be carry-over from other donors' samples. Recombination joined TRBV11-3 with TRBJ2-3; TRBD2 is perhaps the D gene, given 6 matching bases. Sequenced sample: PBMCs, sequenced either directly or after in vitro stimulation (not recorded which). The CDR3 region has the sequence CASSMGLSSTDTQYF. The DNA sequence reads TGTGCCAGCAGCATGGGACTGTCTAGCACAGATACGCAGTATTTT.